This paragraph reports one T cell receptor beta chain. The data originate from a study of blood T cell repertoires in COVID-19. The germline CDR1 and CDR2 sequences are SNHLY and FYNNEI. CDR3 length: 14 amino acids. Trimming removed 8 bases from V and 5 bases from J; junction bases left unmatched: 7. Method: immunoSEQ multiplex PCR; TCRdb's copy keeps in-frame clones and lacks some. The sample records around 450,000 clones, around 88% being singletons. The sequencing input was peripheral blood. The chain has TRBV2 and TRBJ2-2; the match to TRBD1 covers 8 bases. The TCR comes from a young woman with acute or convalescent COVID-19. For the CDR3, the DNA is TGTGCCAGCTCGGGACAGGCTATGACCGGGGAGCTGTTTTTT. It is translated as CASSGQAMTGELFF.